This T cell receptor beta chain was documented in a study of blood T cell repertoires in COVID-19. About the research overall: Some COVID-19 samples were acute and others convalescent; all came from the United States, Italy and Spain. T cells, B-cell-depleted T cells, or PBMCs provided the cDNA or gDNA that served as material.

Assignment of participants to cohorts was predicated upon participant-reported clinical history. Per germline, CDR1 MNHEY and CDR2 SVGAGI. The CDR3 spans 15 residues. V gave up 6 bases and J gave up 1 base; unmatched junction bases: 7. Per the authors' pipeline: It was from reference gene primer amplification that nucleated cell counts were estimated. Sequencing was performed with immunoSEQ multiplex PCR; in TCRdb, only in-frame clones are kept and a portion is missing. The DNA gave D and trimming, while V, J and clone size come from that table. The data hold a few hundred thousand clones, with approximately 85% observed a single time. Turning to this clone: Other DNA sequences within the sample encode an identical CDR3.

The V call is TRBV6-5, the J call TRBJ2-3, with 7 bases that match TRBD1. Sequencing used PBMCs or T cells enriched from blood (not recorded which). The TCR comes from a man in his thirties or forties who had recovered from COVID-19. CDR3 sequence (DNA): TGTGCCAGCAGGTTGACAGGGCCCCGCACAGATACGCAGTATTTT. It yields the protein CASRLTGPRTDTQYF.